These 13 T cell receptor beta chains share one sample of origin, sequenced in a study of blood T cell repertoires in COVID-19. Sequencing used immunoSEQ multiplex PCR; TCRdb keeps in-frame clones, though not all of them. In the table there are 230,000 or so clones, around 88% of which are singletons. The sequenced sample was PBMCs or T cells enriched from blood (not recorded which). Every receptor here comes from a woman aged 45-60 years with acute COVID-19.

The rearrangement joins TRBV19 to TRBJ2-5, with TRBD1 matching over 7 bases. V was pared by 3 bases and J by 5 bases, with 6 bases of the junction left unmatched. Germline-derived CDR1 and CDR2 are LNHDA and SQIVND (reference sequence). CDR3 length equals 14 residues. The DNA of the CDR3 is TGTGCCAGTAGTATGACAGGGAGTAAGGAGACCCAGTACTTC. It encodes CASSMTGSKETQYF.

The chain combines TRBV5-4 with TRBJ2-7; a weak D match, TRBD2 (5 bases). This CDR3 is built from 11 residues. The V gene lost 2 bases and the J gene lost 7 bases, with 7 bases spanning the gap. The germline V gene has CDR1 SGHNT and CDR2 YYREEE (reference sequence). CDR3 nucleotides: TGTGCCAGCAGCTTCACGGGGGAGCAGTACTTC. Its translation: CASSFTGEQYF.

The chain uses TRBV30 and TRBJ2-7, with 9 bases aligning to TRBD1. CDR3 length: 16 residues. Germline V gene sequence: CDR1 GTSNPN, CDR2 SVGIG (reference sequence). CDR3 region: CASKRFRLRQGDEQYF. As DNA, the CDR3 is TGTGCTTCAAAGAGGTTCCGACTACGACAGGGGGACGAGCAGTACTTC.

This rearrangement joins TRBV28 to TRBJ2-3, with 10 bases aligning to TRBD1. J lost 5 bases, V lost 3 bases, and 5 bases had no gene match. Germline loops: CDR1 MDHEN, CDR2 SYDVKM. The CDR3 sequence is 15 residues long. In DNA form, the CDR3 reads TGTGCCAGCAGTTTCAGGACAGGGGGACGAGATACGCAGTATTTT. Its protein product is CASSFRTGGRDTQYF.

The J gene is TRBJ2-5, the V gene TRBV5-1, with TRBD2 matching 11 bases. The CDR3 is 16 amino acids. V was clipped by 2 bases and J by 0 bases; unmatched bases: 3. The germline V gene encodes CDR1 SGHRS and CDR2 YFSETQ. In nucleotides, the CDR3 is TGCGCCAGCAGCTTCGGGACTAGCGGCCACCAAGAGACCCAGTACTTC. Its protein is CASSFGTSGHQETQYF.

The V and J genes are TRBV28 and TRBJ1-1, with unresolved D. The V end was cut by 2 bases, the J end by 5 bases, with 9 bases between. CDR3 length: 13 residues. From germline, CDR1 is MDHEN and CDR2 SYDVKM. DNA for the CDR3: TGTGCCAGCAGTTTAGGACGGGGTACTGAAGCTTTCTTT. The encoded protein is CASSLGRGTEAFF.

The chain is built from TRBV5-1 and TRBJ2-1; D is unresolved. This CDR3 contains 15 residues. CDR1 is SGHRS, CDR2 YFSETQ, per germline. V was shortened by 4 bases and J by 5 bases, with 16 bases between the two germline ends. The CDR3 nucleotides are TGCGCCAGCAGCCTTCTACCTAACGTCGACAATGAGCAGTTCTTC. Translating it yields CASSLLPNVDNEQFF.

This clone was found a few times. The chain has TRBV3-1 (or the pseudogene TRBV3-2) and TRBJ1-5; 7 bases are shared with TRBD1. V gave up 6 bases and J gave up 5 bases; unmatched junction bases: 10. This CDR3 spans 15 amino acids. Per the germline V gene, CDR1 is LGHDT and CDR2 is YNNKEL (reference sequence). The DNA of the CDR3 is TGTGCCAGCAGTCTCGGGACAGTCGGGGATCAGCCCCAGCATTTT. Translation: CASSLGTVGDQPQHF.

V gene TRBV5-4 combines with J gene TRBJ2-1, with a weak D call TRBD2 (6 bases). The CDR3 runs to 16 residues. Per germline, CDR1 SGHNT and CDR2 YYREEE (reference sequence). The germline V and J ends were trimmed by 2 bases and 1 base, with 13 bases remaining between them. For the CDR3, the DNA is TGTGCCAGCAGCTTTGGTTTGCGGGGTTCCTACAATGAGCAGTTCTTC. It is translated as CASSFGLRGSYNEQFF.

The chain carries TRBV3-1 (or the pseudogene TRBV3-2) and TRBJ2-1, with TRBD2 identical over 9 bases. There are 16 residues in the CDR3. V lost 6 bases, J lost 8 bases, and 14 bases stayed unmatched. CDR1 and CDR2 (germline): LGHDT, YNNKEL (reference sequence). DNA of the CDR3: TGTGCCAGCAGACCAACCGGGACTAGCTATAGCTATGAGCAGTTCTTC. Translation: CASRPTGTSYSYEQFF.

This clone came up a few times. The chain joins TRBV4-1 to TRBJ1-3, with 7 nucleotides matching TRBD1. Germline V gives CDR1 MGHRA, CDR2 YSYEKL. Germline trimming cut 1 base from V and 0 bases from J; bases unmatched to any gene: 9. The CDR3 length is 18 residues. CDR3 residues: CASSQGGRGRSSGNTIYF. The CDR3 bases are TGCGCCAGCAGCCAAGGTGGCAGGGGGAGATCCTCTGGAAACACCATATATTTT.

This chain links TRBV5-1 with TRBJ1-4; perhaps TRBD1 as D (5 bases). The CDR3 extends over 16 amino acids. Germline CDR1 SGHRS, CDR2 YFSETQ. Deletions cut 4 bases from V and 4 bases from J, with 17 bases between. This chain's CDR3 is CASSPGQGPINEKLFF. CDR3 DNA sequence: TGCGCCAGCAGCCCCGGACAAGGCCCTATTAATGAAAAACTGTTTTTT.

This rearrangement joins TRBV27 to TRBJ2-7; 13 bases are a match to TRBD2. The CDR3 spans 15 residues. Trimming removed 6 bases from V and 3 bases from J; junction bases left unmatched: 5. CDR1 MNHEY and CDR2 SMNVEV come from the germline V gene (reference sequence). CDR3 in DNA: TGTGCCAGCAGACCCGGGACTAGCGGGGTCTACGAGCAGTACTTC. It encodes CASRPGTSGVYEQYF.